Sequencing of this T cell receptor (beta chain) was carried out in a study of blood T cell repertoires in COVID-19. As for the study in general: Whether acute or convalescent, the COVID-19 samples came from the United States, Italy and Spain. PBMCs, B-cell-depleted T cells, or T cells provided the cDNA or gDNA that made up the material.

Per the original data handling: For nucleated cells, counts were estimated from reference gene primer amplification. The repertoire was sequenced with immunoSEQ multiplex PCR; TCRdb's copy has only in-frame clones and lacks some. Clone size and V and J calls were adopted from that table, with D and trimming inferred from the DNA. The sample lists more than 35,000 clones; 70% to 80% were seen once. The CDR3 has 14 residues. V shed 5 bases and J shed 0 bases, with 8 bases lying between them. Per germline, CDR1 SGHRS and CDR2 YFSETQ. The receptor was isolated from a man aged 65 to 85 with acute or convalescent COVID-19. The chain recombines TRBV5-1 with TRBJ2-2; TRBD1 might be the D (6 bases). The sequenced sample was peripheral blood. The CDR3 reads CASSSGANTGELFF. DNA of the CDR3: TGCGCCAGCAGTTCAGGGGCGAACACCGGGGAGCTGTTTTTT. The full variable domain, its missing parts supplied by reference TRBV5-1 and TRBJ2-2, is KAGVTQTPRYLIKTRGQQVTLSCSPISGHRSVSWYQQTPGQGLQFLFEYFSETQRNKGNFPGRFSGRQFSNSRSEMNVSTLELGDSALYLCASSSGANTGELFFGEGSRLTVL.